The 25 T cell receptor beta chains presented below share a single source sample, sequenced in a study of blood T cell repertoires in COVID-19. Profiling relied on immunoSEQ multiplex PCR, and the TCRdb table lists in-frame clones only, not all of them. Of about 50,000 clones in the sample, about 88% were seen once. Sequencing was performed on peripheral blood. The receptors were sampled from a man between 50 and 59 years old with active COVID-19.

The V call is TRBV6-4, the J call TRBJ1-2; a weak D match, TRBD1 (6 bases). V lost 2 bases to trimming and J lost 5 bases, with 15 bases between them. Germline V gives CDR1 MRHNA, CDR2 SNTAGT. This CDR3 is 15 amino acids long. CDR3 sequence reads: CASSDGRGARYGYTF. The CDR3 nucleotides read TGTGCCAGCAGTGACGGGCGGGGGGCGCGGTATGGCTACACCTTC.

This chain uses TRBV6-5 with TRBJ2-7; possible D gene TRBD2, 6 bases. CDR1 is MNHEY, CDR2 SVGAGI, per germline. CDR3 length equals 11 residues. The V end was cut by 2 bases, the J end by 11 bases, with 10 bases between. DNA for the CDR3: TGTGCCAGCAGTTACGGGCGGAGGGAGTACTTC. Residues: CASSYGRREYF.

This CDR3 is CASSLRQLGYTF. In DNA, the CDR3 is TGTGCCAGCAGCTTGCGACAGCTCGGCTACACCTTC. The V gene is TRBV7-2, the J gene TRBJ1-2; D possibly corresponds to TRBD1 (5 bases). V was shortened by 3 bases and J by 8 bases, with 10 bases between the two germline ends. Germline values: CDR1 SGHTA, CDR2 FQGNSA. There are 12 residues in the CDR3.

The J gene is TRBJ2-7, the V gene TRBV28; 10 positions match TRBD1. Germline loops: CDR1 MDHEN, CDR2 SYDVKM. This CDR3 is built from 15 residues. V trimming: 2 bases; J trimming: 3 bases; junction bases outside the gene matches: 4. CDR3: CASSLVGQGLYEQYF. The CDR3 DNA sequence: TGTGCCAGCAGTTTAGTGGGACAGGGGCTCTACGAGCAGTACTTC.

The V and J genes are TRBV3-1 (or the pseudogene TRBV3-2) and TRBJ1-1, with 8 bases matching TRBD1. The V gene's germline CDR1 is LGHDT and CDR2 YNNKEL (reference sequence). Trimming removed 6 bases from V and 4 bases from J; junction bases left unmatched: 4. The CDR3 has 13 residues. In DNA form, the CDR3 reads TGTGCCAGCAGTTTACAGGGGGGCACTGAAGCTTTCTTT. Protein product: CASSLQGGTEAFF.

The gene calls are TRBV10-3 and TRBJ1-2, with 9 bases identical to TRBD1. Per the germline V gene, CDR1 is ENHRY and CDR2 is SYGVKD. CDR3 length: 15 amino acids. J gave up 4 bases and V 2 bases, and 5 bases lay outside the gene matches. The CDR3 loop is CAISETTGGGYGYTF. CDR3 sequence (DNA): TGTGCCATCAGTGAGACTACAGGGGGCGGCTATGGCTACACCTTC.

This chain uses TRBV2 with TRBJ1-6, with unresolved D. The CDR3 sequence is 13 residues long. In germline, CDR1 is SNHLY, CDR2 FYNNEI. The CDR3 loop is CAGRASRSSPLHF. CDR3 DNA: TGTGCGGGGAGGGCTAGTAGGTCTTCACCCCTCCACTTT.

This clone was recorded only once. This sequence joins TRBV29-1 and TRBJ2-3; TRBD2 agrees at 7 bases. The CDR3 length is 14 residues. Trimming at V came to 7 bases and at J to 4 bases, leaving 11 bases not matched to a gene. CDR1 is SQVTM and CDR2 is ANQGSEA in the germline V gene. As DNA, the CDR3 is TGCAGCGCCGGAGAGGCGGGAGAGGCAGATACGCAGTATTTT. Encoded protein: CSAGEAGEADTQYF.

This clone has only one observation. The chain links TRBV11-2 to TRBJ1-4; a weak D match, TRBD1 (5 bases). Germline CDR1 and CDR2: SGHAT and FQNNGV. This CDR3 comprises 16 residues. V was shortened by 1 base and J by 7 bases, with 16 bases between the two germline ends. CDR3 loop: CASSLVGMGGSEKLFF. The CDR3 DNA is TGTGCCAGCAGCTTAGTAGGGATGGGGGGAAGTGAAAAACTGTTTTTT. Drawing the rest from reference TRBV11-2 and TRBJ1-4, the complete variable domain is EAGVAQSPRYKIIEKRQSVAFWCNPISGHATLYWYQQILGQGPKLLIQFQNNGVVDDSQLPKDRFSAERLKGVDSTLKIQPAKLEDSAVYLCASSLVGMGGSEKLFFGSGTQLSVL.

The count of this clone is one. V and J are TRBV10-1 and TRBJ2-5; 7 bases map to TRBD2. After removal of 0 bases from V and 1 base from J, the junction contained 2 bases not matched to a gene. The CDR3 runs 15 residues. From germline, CDR1 is WNHNN and CDR2 SYGVQD (reference sequence). For the CDR3, the DNA is TGCGCCAGCAGTGAGTCGGGGGGGGTCCAAGAGACCCAGTACTTC. Amino acids: CASSESGGVQETQYF.

The chain is built from TRBV18 and TRBJ2-1, with D possibly matching TRBD2 (6 bases). V dropped 1 base and J dropped 0 bases, with 16 bases sitting between them. This CDR3 comprises 18 residues. The germline CDR1 and CDR2 sequences are KGHSH and LQKENI. CDR3 residues: CASSPHEGGTPSYNEQFF. CDR3 sequence (DNA): TGTGCCAGCTCACCACATGAGGGAGGAACACCCTCCTACAATGAGCAGTTCTTC.

For this clone: A read error may produce the germline difference seen at one junction end. V and J are TRBV11-2 and TRBJ2-7; 8 positions match TRBD1. Germline-derived CDR1 and CDR2 are SGHAT and FQNNGV. The CDR3 totals 15 residues. CDR3 coding DNA: TGTGCCAGCAGTTTAGCGACAGGGGTCGGTGGCGAGCAGTACTTC. Amino acid sequence: CASSLATGVGGEQYF. The entire variable domain, with the rest obtained from reference TRBV11-2 and TRBJ2-7, is as follows: EAGVAQSPRYKIIEKRQSVAFWCNPISGHATLYWYQQILGQGPKLLIQFQNNGVVDDSQLPKDRFSAERLKGVDSTLKIQPAKLEDSAVYLCASSLATGVGGEQYFGPGTRLTVT.

The chain carries TRBV14 and TRBJ2-7; the match to TRBD2 covers 8 bases. Per the germline V gene, CDR1 is SGHDN and CDR2 is FVKESK. The V gene end was trimmed by 0 bases and the J gene end by 5 bases; junction bases not matched to a gene: 9. The CDR3 loop spans 16 amino acids. The CDR3 sequence is CASSQDAGLALNEQYF. DNA for the CDR3: TGTGCCAGCAGCCAAGACGCAGGACTAGCTCTAAACGAGCAGTACTTC.

CDR3 residues: CASSRSAGDEQYF. CDR3 coding DNA: TGTGCCAGCTCACGCTCGGCAGGGGACGAGCAGTACTTC. The rearrangement uses TRBV18 and TRBJ2-7; the D gene is possibly TRBD1 (6 bases). V was cut by 4 bases and J by 5 bases, with 12 bases left in between. This CDR3 is 13 amino acids long. Looked up from germline, CDR1 is KGHSH and CDR2 is LQKENI.

The chain recombines TRBV5-1 with TRBJ2-7; tentatively, D is TRBD2 (5 bases). Trimming cost V 3 bases and J 4 bases, with 14 bases left between them. Germline V lookup: CDR1 SGHRS, CDR2 YFSETQ. The CDR3 runs to 14 residues. The CDR3 spells CASSYRLPGYEQYF. DNA of the CDR3: TGCGCCAGCAGCTATCGTCTCCCGGGGTACGAGCAGTACTTC.

The count of this clone is one. The chain combines TRBV6-5 with TRBJ2-5, with D unclear. CDR3 size: 14 residues. V dropped 4 bases and J dropped 2 bases, with 11 bases sitting between them. The germline V gene has CDR1 MNHEY and CDR2 SVGAGI. CDR3 loop: CASSSAARQETQYF. CDR3 coding DNA: TGTGCCAGCAGTTCGGCGGCCCGGCAAGAGACCCAGTACTTC.

This rearrangement joins TRBV30 to TRBJ2-3; possible D gene TRBD1, 6 bases. Germline V gene lookup returns CDR1 GTSNPN and CDR2 SVGIG (reference sequence). V was pared by 0 bases and J by 10 bases, with 14 bases between. CDR3 length: 13 residues. The CDR3 DNA reads as TGTGCCTGGAGTGTGTTATTAGGGGGTGCGCAGTATTTT. Residues: CAWSVLLGGAQYF.

The rearrangement uses TRBV7-9 and TRBJ1-2; TRBD1 matches 7 bases. Germline assignment: CDR1 SEHNR and CDR2 FQNEAQ (reference sequence). The CDR3 totals 17 residues. The V gene end was trimmed by 5 bases and the J gene end by 2 bases; junction bases not matched to a gene: 14. CDR3 coding DNA: TGTGCCAGCAGCCGCGACCCGGGACAGAGTTTAAACTATGGCTACACCTTC. Residues: CASSRDPGQSLNYGYTF.

In regard to this clone: One end of the junction does not line up with germline, which may come from a read error. The gene calls are TRBV4-1 and TRBJ2-1; 7 positions agree with TRBD2. This CDR3 contains 17 residues. Germline loops: CDR1 MGHRA, CDR2 YSYEKL. The CDR3, as DNA: TGCGCCAGCAGCCTACGATCGGATAGCGGGTCCTTCAATGAGCAGTTCTTC. It is translated as CASSLRSDSGSFNEQFF.

This chain connects TRBV7-2 to TRBJ2-3; D unclear. The CDR3 sequence is 15 residues long. From germline, CDR1 is SGHTA and CDR2 FQGNSA. The germline V and J ends were trimmed by 0 bases and 4 bases, with 11 bases remaining between them. CDR3 loop: CASSLAYHRADTQYF. CDR3 DNA: TGTGCCAGCAGCTTAGCGTACCACCGCGCAGATACGCAGTATTTT. Filled out from reference TRBV7-2 and TRBJ2-3, the complete variable domain reads GAGVSQSPSNKVTEKGKDVELRCDPISGHTALYWYRQSLGQGLEFLIYFQGNSAPDKSGLPSDRFSAERTGGSVSTLTIQRTQQEDSAVYLCASSLAYHRADTQYFGPGTRLTVL.

The chain carries TRBV27 and TRBJ1-1; D is ambiguous. Looked up from germline, CDR1 is MNHEY and CDR2 is SMNVEV (reference sequence). The CDR3 runs to 13 residues. V lost 3 bases to trimming and J lost 3 bases, with 8 bases between them. The CDR3, as DNA: TGTGCCAGCAGTTTTATAGCGGACACTGAAGCTTTCTTT. Protein: CASSFIADTEAFF.

The CDR3, as DNA: TGCGCCAGCAGTCAACGGACAGGGTACCAAGAGACCCAGTACTTC. Translated: CASSQRTGYQETQYF. V and J are TRBV23-1 and TRBJ2-5, with 8 bases aligning to TRBD1. Being an ORF, TRBV23-1 has a function that is uncertain. V lost 2 bases to trimming and J lost 0 bases; unmatched junction nucleotides: 2. The CDR3 is 15 amino acids.

The CDR3 nucleotides are TGTGCCAGCGCCCGGGACAGCCTTCGGGAGACCCAGTACTTC. Translated: CASARDSLRETQYF. This chain links TRBV9 with TRBJ2-5; TRBD1 matches 7 bases. Trimming took 7 bases from V and 5 from J; bases not matched to a gene: 11. Germline V gives CDR1 SGDLS, CDR2 YYNGEE. This CDR3 contains 14 residues. Filled out from reference TRBV9 and TRBJ2-5, the complete variable domain reads DSGVTQTPKHLITATGQRVTLRCSPRSGDLSVYWYQQSLDQGLQFLIQYYNGEERAKGNILERFSAQQFPDLHSELNLSSLELGDSALYFCASARDSLRETQYFGPGTRLLVL.

This clone was counted once. The rearrangement uses TRBV6-5 and TRBJ1-1; D remains unclear. V was trimmed by 0 bases and J by 1 base, leaving 9 bases between them. CDR1 and CDR2 from the germline V gene are MNHEY and SVGAGI. The CDR3 is 15 amino acids. The CDR3 region is CASSYSLYGNTEAFF. As DNA, the CDR3 is TGTGCCAGCAGTTACTCGCTCTACGGGAACACTGAAGCTTTCTTT.

The CDR3 DNA is TGTGCCATCAGGTCTTCGGACAGGACTAAGGGCTACACCTTC. Protein: CAIRSSDRTKGYTF. V usage is TRBV10-3 and J usage is TRBJ1-2; TRBD1 aligns across 7 bases. After removal of 6 bases from V and 8 bases from J, the junction contained 12 bases not matched to a gene. The CDR3 sequence is 14 residues long. Germline V gene sequence: CDR1 ENHRY, CDR2 SYGVKD.